Listed below are T cell receptor beta chains from one sample, sequenced in a study of early T cells in non-severe SARS-CoV-2 infection. One entry per CDR3 protein results from TCRdb running MiXCR on the 5' RACE reads. There are tens of thousands of distinct CDR3 sequences in the sample; 10% to 11% occur only once, and about 1.5% lies in the top ten. Sequenced material: whole blood. Source of these receptors: an adult who was a healthcare worker with PCR-confirmed SARS-CoV-2 infection or an uninfected control (not recorded which). Both conserved end residues are part of each CDR3. The order of the fields is CDR3 DNA, CDR3 protein, clone size, J gene, D gene, V gene, CDR3 length. A D gene is named only where the DNA matches it firmly. The size entry is marked missing in some rows and otherwise reads once, few, many or a size class.

cdr3_nt: TGTGCCAGCAGCCAACTGGGGTACAATGAGCAGTTCTTC
cdr3_aa: CASSQLGYNEQFF
clone_size: many
j_call: TRBJ2-1
d_call: NA
v_call: TRBV3-1
cdr3_length: 13

cdr3_nt: TGTGCCAGCAGTTACGTGTCGGGGGCCTTGCGTGAAAAACTGTTTTTT
cdr3_aa: CASSYVSGALREKLFF
clone_size: many
j_call: TRBJ1-4
d_call: NA
v_call: TRBV6-5
cdr3_length: 16

cdr3_nt: TGTGCCAGCAGCGCTAAATCCCCGGGGCCGGACTCGTCCTACGAGCAGTACTTC
cdr3_aa: CASSAKSPGPDSSYEQYF
clone_size: NA
j_call: TRBJ2-7
d_call: NA
v_call: TRBV5-6
cdr3_length: 18

cdr3_nt: TGTGCCAGCTCACAGACAGGGGTGGAGATATACGAGCAGTACTTC
cdr3_aa: CASSQTGVEIYEQYF
clone_size: many
j_call: TRBJ2-7
d_call: TRBD1
v_call: TRBV18
cdr3_length: 15

cdr3_nt: TGTGCCACCAGCAGAGAACAGCCCGGCTCCTACAATGAGCAGTTCTTC
cdr3_aa: CATSREQPGSYNEQFF
clone_size: many
j_call: TRBJ2-1
d_call: NA
v_call: TRBV15
cdr3_length: 16

cdr3_nt: TGCGCCAGCAGCGTAGCACAGGGGAGAGATGGCTACACCTTC
cdr3_aa: CASSVAQGRDGYTF
clone_size: many
j_call: TRBJ1-2
d_call: TRBD1
v_call: TRBV5-1
cdr3_length: 14

cdr3_nt: TGTGCCAGCAGCGGGACTAGCGGGGGGCCGGGAGATACGCAGTATTTT
cdr3_aa: CASSGTSGGPGDTQYF
clone_size: few
j_call: TRBJ2-3
d_call: TRBD2
v_call: TRBV9
cdr3_length: 16

cdr3_nt: TGTGCCACCAGTGAGACACGGGCCGTAGCTTTCTTT
cdr3_aa: CATSETRAVAFF
clone_size: many
j_call: TRBJ1-1
d_call: NA
v_call: TRBV24-1
cdr3_length: 12

cdr3_nt: TGCAGCGGCACTAGCGGGGGGGCCGGCGGGGAGCTGTTTTTT
cdr3_aa: CSGTSGGAGGELFF
clone_size: many
j_call: TRBJ2-2
d_call: TRBD2
v_call: TRBV29-1
cdr3_length: 14

cdr3_nt: TGTGCCAGCTCACGCCGGGACAGGGGGCTGCACGAGCAGTACTTC
cdr3_aa: CASSRRDRGLHEQYF
clone_size: few
j_call: TRBJ2-7
d_call: TRBD1
v_call: TRBV18
cdr3_length: 15

cdr3_nt: TGCGCCAGCAGCCAAGGAGACAGGGGGCACGTTGTAGAGCAGTTCTTC
cdr3_aa: CASSQGDRGHVVEQFF
clone_size: few
j_call: TRBJ2-1
d_call: TRBD1
v_call: TRBV4-3
cdr3_length: 16

cdr3_nt: TGCGCCAGCAGCTTGGACCTACTAGCGGGGGGTCTCAATGAGCAGTTCTTC
cdr3_aa: CASSLDLLAGGLNEQFF
clone_size: many
j_call: TRBJ2-1
d_call: TRBD2
v_call: TRBV5-1
cdr3_length: 17

cdr3_nt: TGTGCCAGCAGCTTAAATCCGCGCAGCTATGGCTACACCTTC
cdr3_aa: CASSLNPRSYGYTF
clone_size: NA
j_call: TRBJ1-2
d_call: NA
v_call: TRBV7-2
cdr3_length: 14

cdr3_nt: TGTGCCAGCAGTGGGGGTGGGGTTGATGAGCAGTTCTTC
cdr3_aa: CASSGGGVDEQFF
clone_size: many
j_call: TRBJ2-1
d_call: NA
v_call: TRBV6-1
cdr3_length: 13

cdr3_nt: TGTGCCAGTAGTGCGGGGACTGGGGGGACCGGGGAGCTGTTTTTT
cdr3_aa: CASSAGTGGTGELFF
clone_size: few
j_call: TRBJ2-2
d_call: NA
v_call: TRBV19
cdr3_length: 15

cdr3_nt: TGTGCCAGCAGCTTAAGTGGAGACAGGGTCACCAAAAACATTCAGTACTTC
cdr3_aa: CASSLSGDRVTKNIQYF
clone_size: many
j_call: TRBJ2-4
d_call: TRBD1
v_call: TRBV7-8
cdr3_length: 17

cdr3_nt: TGCAGCGTCCTAGTGGGGGGTTTCGACACCGGGGAGCTGTTTTTT
cdr3_aa: CSVLVGGFDTGELFF
clone_size: NA
j_call: TRBJ2-2
d_call: NA
v_call: TRBV29-1
cdr3_length: 15

cdr3_nt: TGTGCCAGCAGCGTAGAGGCTTCCTCCTACAATGAGCAGTTCTTC
cdr3_aa: CASSVEASSYNEQFF
clone_size: many
j_call: TRBJ2-1
d_call: NA
v_call: TRBV9
cdr3_length: 15

cdr3_nt: TGTGCCAGCAGCGTAGGAGCGGTCGGCACTGAAGCTTTCTTT
cdr3_aa: CASSVGAVGTEAFF
clone_size: NA
j_call: TRBJ1-1
d_call: NA
v_call: TRBV9
cdr3_length: 14

cdr3_nt: TGTGCCAGCTCACCTGACAGGGGACGCCGGGGTAGGGCCTACGAGCAGTACTTC
cdr3_aa: CASSPDRGRRGRAYEQYF
clone_size: few
j_call: TRBJ2-7
d_call: TRBD1
v_call: TRBV18
cdr3_length: 18

cdr3_nt: TGTGCCAGCAGTGAAGAGAGGACCGGAAACACCATATATTTT
cdr3_aa: CASSEERTGNTIYF
clone_size: NA
j_call: TRBJ1-3
d_call: NA
v_call: TRBV25-1
cdr3_length: 14

cdr3_nt: TGTGCCATCAGTGAACGTATACCGGGACAGGCGATGGGGCAAGAGACCCAGTACTTC
cdr3_aa: CAISERIPGQAMGQETQYF
clone_size: many
j_call: TRBJ2-5
d_call: TRBD1
v_call: TRBV10-3
cdr3_length: 19

cdr3_nt: TGTGCCACCAGCAGAGCGTCGGGGCGCACTGAAGCTTTCTTT
cdr3_aa: CATSRASGRTEAFF
clone_size: few
j_call: TRBJ1-1
d_call: NA
v_call: TRBV15
cdr3_length: 14

cdr3_nt: TGCAGTGCTTGGACAGGGGAGAAGGGAAACACCATATATTTT
cdr3_aa: CSAWTGEKGNTIYF
clone_size: few
j_call: TRBJ1-3
d_call: TRBD1
v_call: TRBV20-1
cdr3_length: 14

cdr3_nt: TGTGCCAGCACAAGGGGAGGTACCCAAGAGACCCAGTACTTC
cdr3_aa: CASTRGGTQETQYF
clone_size: few
j_call: TRBJ2-5
d_call: NA
v_call: TRBV12-3/TRBV12-4
cdr3_length: 14

cdr3_nt: TGTGCCAGCAGCGTAGTACGTGATTCACCCCTCCACTTT
cdr3_aa: CASSVVRDSPLHF
clone_size: many
j_call: TRBJ1-6
d_call: NA
v_call: TRBV9
cdr3_length: 13

cdr3_nt: TGTGCCAGCGCCCGGACAGGGTCGGCCTACGAGCAGTACTTC
cdr3_aa: CASARTGSAYEQYF
clone_size: many
j_call: TRBJ2-7
d_call: TRBD1
v_call: TRBV7-2
cdr3_length: 14

cdr3_nt: TGCGCCAGCAGTGAGCCCACGACCACCGAGCAGTACTTC
cdr3_aa: CASSEPTTTEQYF
clone_size: many
j_call: TRBJ2-7
d_call: NA
v_call: TRBV10-1
cdr3_length: 13

cdr3_nt: TGTGCCAGCAGGGGGGGGGATCATCTTGAGGAGACCCAGTACTTC
cdr3_aa: CASRGGDHLEETQYF
clone_size: NA
j_call: TRBJ2-5
d_call: TRBD2
v_call: TRBV12-3/TRBV12-4
cdr3_length: 15

cdr3_nt: TGTGCCAGCAGTTTACCTACACAGAATTCACCCCTCCACTTT
cdr3_aa: CASSLPTQNSPLHF
clone_size: many
j_call: TRBJ1-6
d_call: NA
v_call: TRBV12-3/TRBV12-4
cdr3_length: 14

cdr3_nt: TGTGCCAGTACCAGGACATCAATTAACTATGGCTACACCTTC
cdr3_aa: CASTRTSINYGYTF
clone_size: many
j_call: TRBJ1-2
d_call: NA
v_call: TRBV19
cdr3_length: 14

cdr3_nt: TGTGCCAGCGGAGTTGAGCGGGAGACCCAGTACTTC
cdr3_aa: CASGVERETQYF
clone_size: many
j_call: TRBJ2-5
d_call: NA
v_call: TRBV5-5
cdr3_length: 12

cdr3_nt: TGCAGCGTTTCCCGTAGCGGGGGGTCCTACGAGCAGTACTTC
cdr3_aa: CSVSRSGGSYEQYF
clone_size: many
j_call: TRBJ2-7
d_call: TRBD2
v_call: TRBV29-1
cdr3_length: 14

cdr3_nt: TGTGCCAGCACAACCCTTCGGTCGGCGGATTACACCGGGGAGCTGTTTTTT
cdr3_aa: CASTTLRSADYTGELFF
clone_size: many
j_call: TRBJ2-2
d_call: NA
v_call: TRBV6-5
cdr3_length: 17

cdr3_nt: TGTGCCAGCAGCGTAGACGAATACAATGAGCAGTTCTTC
cdr3_aa: CASSVDEYNEQFF
clone_size: many
j_call: TRBJ2-1
d_call: NA
v_call: TRBV9
cdr3_length: 13

cdr3_nt: TGTGCTAGTGGTTTTATGACAGGAAACACTGAAGCTTTCTTT
cdr3_aa: CASGFMTGNTEAFF
clone_size: many
j_call: TRBJ1-1
d_call: NA
v_call: TRBV12-5
cdr3_length: 14

cdr3_nt: TGTGCCAGCAGCTTAAGACTAGCGGGGTACGAGCAGTACTTC
cdr3_aa: CASSLRLAGYEQYF
clone_size: NA
j_call: TRBJ2-7
d_call: TRBD2
v_call: TRBV7-2
cdr3_length: 14

cdr3_nt: TGCGCCAGCAGCTTGGTCGGGGGCTCTGGGGCCAACGTCCTGACTTTC
cdr3_aa: CASSLVGGSGANVLTF
clone_size: few
j_call: TRBJ2-6
d_call: NA
v_call: TRBV5-1
cdr3_length: 16

cdr3_nt: TGTGCCAGCAGTGAGTCGACAGGGGGCAAAGAAAAACTGTTTTTT
cdr3_aa: CASSESTGGKEKLFF
clone_size: NA
j_call: TRBJ1-4
d_call: TRBD1
v_call: TRBV6-4
cdr3_length: 15

cdr3_nt: TGCGCCAGCAGCCAAGATGTGACAGGGGGGGCTGAAGCTTTCTTT
cdr3_aa: CASSQDVTGGAEAFF
clone_size: many
j_call: TRBJ1-1
d_call: TRBD1
v_call: TRBV4-1
cdr3_length: 15

cdr3_nt: TGTGCCAGCGACTCCGGGGATCCGCGGAGGGGATCCACAGATACGCAGTATTTT
cdr3_aa: CASDSGDPRRGSTDTQYF
clone_size: NA
j_call: TRBJ2-3
d_call: NA
v_call: TRBV11-2
cdr3_length: 18

cdr3_nt: TGTGCCATCAGTGACAACAGGGTGGGTTTCTATGGCTACACCTTC
cdr3_aa: CAISDNRVGFYGYTF
clone_size: few
j_call: TRBJ1-2
d_call: NA
v_call: TRBV10-3
cdr3_length: 15

cdr3_nt: TGTGCCAGCAGTGACTCAGACAACACTGAAGCTTTCTTT
cdr3_aa: CASSDSDNTEAFF
clone_size: few
j_call: TRBJ1-1
d_call: NA
v_call: TRBV6-4
cdr3_length: 13

cdr3_nt: TGTGCCACCCTTCGCGGGAGCACAGATACGCAGTATTTT
cdr3_aa: CATLRGSTDTQYF
clone_size: many
j_call: TRBJ2-3
d_call: NA
v_call: TRBV6-2/TRBV6-3
cdr3_length: 13

cdr3_nt: TGTGCCAGCAGCCCCGACCTAAACAGGGGGCAATATGGCTACACCTTC
cdr3_aa: CASSPDLNRGQYGYTF
clone_size: many
j_call: TRBJ1-2
d_call: TRBD1
v_call: TRBV7-2
cdr3_length: 16

cdr3_nt: TGTGCCAGCAGCTTAGCCCCCACAGATACGCAGTATTTT
cdr3_aa: CASSLAPTDTQYF
clone_size: NA
j_call: TRBJ2-3
d_call: NA
v_call: TRBV7-6
cdr3_length: 13

cdr3_nt: TGCAGTGCTAGTACCCCGGGAGATACGCAGTATTTT
cdr3_aa: CSASTPGDTQYF
clone_size: few
j_call: TRBJ2-3
d_call: NA
v_call: TRBV20-1
cdr3_length: 12

cdr3_nt: TGTGCCAGCAGCGTAGGGGAAAAGGAGCCCCAGCATTTT
cdr3_aa: CASSVGEKEPQHF
clone_size: NA
j_call: TRBJ1-5
d_call: NA
v_call: TRBV9
cdr3_length: 13

cdr3_nt: TGTGCCAGCAGCGTAGCAGGGGATGATCAGCCCCAGCATTTT
cdr3_aa: CASSVAGDDQPQHF
clone_size: many
j_call: TRBJ1-5
d_call: NA
v_call: TRBV9
cdr3_length: 14

cdr3_nt: TGCAGCGTTGGGACAGGGGCCCTATATGGCTACACCTTC
cdr3_aa: CSVGTGALYGYTF
clone_size: few
j_call: TRBJ1-2
d_call: TRBD1
v_call: TRBV29-1
cdr3_length: 13

cdr3_nt: TGTGCCAGCAGTTTCTACAATGAGCAGTTCTTC
cdr3_aa: CASSFYNEQFF
clone_size: NA
j_call: TRBJ2-1
d_call: NA
v_call: TRBV12-3/TRBV12-4
cdr3_length: 11

cdr3_nt: TGTGCCAGCAGCTTGTCGGACAGGGGGAATTCACCCCTCCACTTT
cdr3_aa: CASSLSDRGNSPLHF
clone_size: few
j_call: TRBJ1-6
d_call: TRBD1
v_call: TRBV7-9
cdr3_length: 15

cdr3_nt: TGTGCCAGCAGCCGACCAGCGGAATGGGAAAACAATGAGCAGTTCTTC
cdr3_aa: CASSRPAEWENNEQFF
clone_size: NA
j_call: TRBJ2-1
d_call: NA
v_call: TRBV14
cdr3_length: 16

cdr3_nt: TGTGCCAGCAGCTTACTGGGACAGTCCACTCGCTACACCTTC
cdr3_aa: CASSLLGQSTRYTF
clone_size: NA
j_call: TRBJ1-2
d_call: TRBD1
v_call: TRBV7-2
cdr3_length: 14

cdr3_nt: TGTGCCAGCAAGGAGGGAGGGTTGAACACCGGGGAGCTGTTTTTT
cdr3_aa: CASKEGGLNTGELFF
clone_size: few
j_call: TRBJ2-2
d_call: TRBD2
v_call: TRBV6-1
cdr3_length: 15